The rows below give T cell receptor beta chains drawn from one sample of a study of blood T cell repertoires in COVID-19. Sequenced by immunoSEQ multiplex PCR; TCRdb stores in-frame clones only, minus some. The sample has just under 80,000 clones; around four fifths are singletons. Sequencing used peripheral blood. The receptors were gathered from a human donor in a cohort sampled during active COVID-19. CDR3s include the opening cysteine and the closing phenylalanine or tryptophan. A D gene is named only where the DNA matches it firmly. For some rows the clone size is stated as once, few or many, or as a class when expanded; others skip it.

d_call clone_size j_call v_call cdr3_aa cdr3_nt
. . TRBJ1-6 TRBV2 CASRERFNSPLHF TGTGCCAGCAGGGAACGGTTCAATTCACCCCTCCACTTT
TRBD2 . TRBJ2-3 TRBV7-3 CASSLMPGGPQYF TGTGCCAGCAGCTTAATGCCGGGAGGGCCTCAGTATTTT
TRBD1 . TRBJ1-4 TRBV7-8 CASSLGQGNEKLFF TGTGCCAGCAGCTTAGGACAGGGGAATGAAAAACTGTTTTTT
. . TRBJ1-4 TRBV30 CAWSVQGGVRKLFF TGTGCCTGGAGTGTACAAGGAGGGGTCAGGAAACTGTTTTTT
. . TRBJ2-7 TRBV23-1 CASSPTPRQAPAFSYEQYF TGCGCCAGCAGCCCCACCCCCCGACAGGCCCCAGCCTTCTCCTACGAGCAGTACTTC
TRBD1 . TRBJ2-5 TRBV11-2 CASSPQGRETQYF TGTGCCAGCAGCCCACAGGGGCGGGAGACCCAGTACTTC
TRBD2 . TRBJ2-3 TRBV14 CASSQPGTSATDTQYF TGTGCCAGCAGCCAACCGGGGACTAGTGCTACAGATACGCAGTATTTT
TRBD1 . TRBJ2-7 TRBV5-1 CASSEGQGGEQYF TGCGCCAGCAGCGAGGGACAGGGCGGCGAGCAGTACTTC
TRBD2 . TRBJ2-7 TRBV2 CASMGGGSYEQYF TGTGCCAGCATGGGCGGGGGCTCCTACGAGCAGTACTTC
. few TRBJ1-2 TRBV20-1 CSATGSAGYTF TGCAGTGCCACAGGGTCTGCTGGCTACACCTTC
. . TRBJ1-6 TRBV4-1 CASSQDTNRAYNSPLHF TGCGCCAGCAGCCAAGATACGAACAGGGCCTATAATTCACCCCTCCACTTT